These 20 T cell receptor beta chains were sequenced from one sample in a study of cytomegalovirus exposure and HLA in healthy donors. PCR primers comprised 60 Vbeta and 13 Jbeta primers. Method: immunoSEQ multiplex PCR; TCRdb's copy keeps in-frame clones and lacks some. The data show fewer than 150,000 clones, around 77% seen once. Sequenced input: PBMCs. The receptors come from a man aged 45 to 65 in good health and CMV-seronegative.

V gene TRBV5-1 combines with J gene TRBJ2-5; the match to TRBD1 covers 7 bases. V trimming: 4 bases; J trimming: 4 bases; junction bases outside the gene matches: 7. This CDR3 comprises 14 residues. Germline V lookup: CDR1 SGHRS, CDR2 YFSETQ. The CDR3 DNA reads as TGCGCCAGCAGCCTACCGACAGGGTTAGAGACCCAGTACTTC. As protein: CASSLPTGLETQYF.

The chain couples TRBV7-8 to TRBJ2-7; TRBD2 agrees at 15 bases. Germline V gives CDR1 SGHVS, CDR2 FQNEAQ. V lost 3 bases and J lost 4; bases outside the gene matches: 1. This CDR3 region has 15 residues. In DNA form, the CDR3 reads TGTGCCAGCAGCTTGGGACTAGCGGGAGGATACGAGCAGTACTTC. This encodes CASSLGLAGGYEQYF.

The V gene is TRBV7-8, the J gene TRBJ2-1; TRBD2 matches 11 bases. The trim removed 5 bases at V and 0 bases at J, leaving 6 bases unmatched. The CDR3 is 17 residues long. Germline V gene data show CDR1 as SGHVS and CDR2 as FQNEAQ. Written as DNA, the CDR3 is TGTGCCAGCAGCCCTCGGACTAGCGGGTACTCCTACAATGAGCAGTTCTTC. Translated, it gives CASSPRTSGYSYNEQFF.

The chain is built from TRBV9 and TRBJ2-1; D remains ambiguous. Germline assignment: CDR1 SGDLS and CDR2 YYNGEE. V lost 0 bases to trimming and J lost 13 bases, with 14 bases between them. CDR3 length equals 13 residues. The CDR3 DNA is TGTGCCAGCAGCGTAGAGAGCGCCAACATACAGTTCTTC. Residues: CASSVESANIQFF. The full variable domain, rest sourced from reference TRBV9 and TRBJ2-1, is DSGVTQTPKHLITATGQRVTLRCSPRSGDLSVYWYQQSLDQGLQFLIQYYNGEERAKGNILERFSAQQFPDLHSELNLSSLELGDSALYFCASSVESANIQFFGPGTRLTVL.

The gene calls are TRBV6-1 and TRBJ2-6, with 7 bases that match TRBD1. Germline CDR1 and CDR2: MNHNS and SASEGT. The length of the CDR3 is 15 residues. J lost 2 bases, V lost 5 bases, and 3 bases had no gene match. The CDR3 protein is CASSNDRAGANVLTF. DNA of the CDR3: TGTGCCAGCAGTAACGACAGGGCTGGGGCCAACGTCCTGACTTTC.

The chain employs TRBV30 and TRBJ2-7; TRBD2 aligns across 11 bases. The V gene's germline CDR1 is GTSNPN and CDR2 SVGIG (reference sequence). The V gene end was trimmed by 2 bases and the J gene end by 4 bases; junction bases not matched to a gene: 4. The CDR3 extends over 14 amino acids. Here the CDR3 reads CAWSFIAGGYEQYF. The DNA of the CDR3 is TGTGCCTGGAGTTTTATAGCGGGAGGGTACGAGCAGTACTTC.

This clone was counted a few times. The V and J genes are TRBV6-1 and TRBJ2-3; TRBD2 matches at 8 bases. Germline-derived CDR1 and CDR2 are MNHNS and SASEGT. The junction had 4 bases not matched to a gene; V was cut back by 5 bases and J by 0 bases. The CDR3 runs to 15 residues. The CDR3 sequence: CASSLLAVSTDTQYF. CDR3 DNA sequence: TGTGCCAGCAGTCTACTAGCGGTTAGCACAGATACGCAGTATTTT.

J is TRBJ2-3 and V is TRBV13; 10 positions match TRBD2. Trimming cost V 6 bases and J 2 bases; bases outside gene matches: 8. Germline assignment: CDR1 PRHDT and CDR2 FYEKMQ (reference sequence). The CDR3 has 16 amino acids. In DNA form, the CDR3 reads TGTGCCAGCAGTTCATTAGCGGGAGGCAACACAGATACGCAGTATTTT. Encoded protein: CASSSLAGGNTDTQYF.

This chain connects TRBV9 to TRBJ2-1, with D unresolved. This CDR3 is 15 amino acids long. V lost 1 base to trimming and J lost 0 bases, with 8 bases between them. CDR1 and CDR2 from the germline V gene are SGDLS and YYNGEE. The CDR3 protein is CASSVTAGSYNEQFF. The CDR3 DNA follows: TGTGCCAGCAGCGTAACAGCAGGCTCCTACAATGAGCAGTTCTTC. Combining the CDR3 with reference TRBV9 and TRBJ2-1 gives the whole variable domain DSGVTQTPKHLITATGQRVTLRCSPRSGDLSVYWYQQSLDQGLQFLIQYYNGEERAKGNILERFSAQQFPDLHSELNLSSLELGDSALYFCASSVTAGSYNEQFFGPGTRLTVL.

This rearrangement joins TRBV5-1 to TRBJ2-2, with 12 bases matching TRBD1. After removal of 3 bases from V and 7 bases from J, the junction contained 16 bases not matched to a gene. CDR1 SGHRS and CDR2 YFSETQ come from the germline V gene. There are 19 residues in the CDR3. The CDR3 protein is CASSSGQGAAYGSSGELFF. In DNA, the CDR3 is TGCGCCAGCAGCTCGGGACAGGGGGCTGCTTACGGATCGAGCGGGGAGCTGTTTTTT.

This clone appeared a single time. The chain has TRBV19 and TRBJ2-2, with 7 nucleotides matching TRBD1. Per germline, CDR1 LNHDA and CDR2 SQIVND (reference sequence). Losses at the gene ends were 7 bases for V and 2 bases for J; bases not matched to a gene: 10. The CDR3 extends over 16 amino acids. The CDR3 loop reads CASTSSGQANTGELFF. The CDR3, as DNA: TGTGCCAGTACCTCCTCCGGACAGGCTAACACCGGGGAGCTGTTTTTT. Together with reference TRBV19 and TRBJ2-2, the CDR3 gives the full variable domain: DGGITQSPKYLFRKEGQNVTLSCEQNLNHDAMYWYRQDPGQGLRLIYYSQIVNDFQKGDIAEGYSVSREKKESFPLTVTSAQKNPTAFYLCASTSSGQANTGELFFGEGSRLTVL.

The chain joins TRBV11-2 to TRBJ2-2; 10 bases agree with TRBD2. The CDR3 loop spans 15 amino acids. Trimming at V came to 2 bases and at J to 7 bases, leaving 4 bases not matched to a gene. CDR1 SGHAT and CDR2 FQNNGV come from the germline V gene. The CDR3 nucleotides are TGTGCCAGCAGCTTACTAGCGGGAGCCCACGGGGAGCTGTTTTTT. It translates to CASSLLAGAHGELFF.

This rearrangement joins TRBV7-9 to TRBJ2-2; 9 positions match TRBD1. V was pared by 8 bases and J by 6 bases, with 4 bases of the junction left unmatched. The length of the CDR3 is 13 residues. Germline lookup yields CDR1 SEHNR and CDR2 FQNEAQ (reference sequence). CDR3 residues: CASLGTGSGELFF. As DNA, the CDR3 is TGTGCCAGCCTTGGGACAGGGTCCGGGGAGCTGTTTTTT.

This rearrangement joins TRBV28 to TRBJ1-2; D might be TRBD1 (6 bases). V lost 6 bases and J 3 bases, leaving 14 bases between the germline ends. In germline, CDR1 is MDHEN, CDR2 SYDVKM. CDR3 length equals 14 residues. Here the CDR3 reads CASRIRTEDYGYTF. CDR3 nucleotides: TGTGCCAGCAGAATCCGGACAGAGGACTATGGCTACACCTTC.

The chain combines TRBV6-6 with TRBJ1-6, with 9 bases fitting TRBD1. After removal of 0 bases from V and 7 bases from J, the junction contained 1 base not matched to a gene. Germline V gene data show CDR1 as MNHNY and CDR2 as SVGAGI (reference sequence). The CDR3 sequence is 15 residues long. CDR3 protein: CASSYSGTGNSPLHF. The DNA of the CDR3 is TGTGCCAGCAGTTACTCCGGGACAGGGAATTCACCCCTCCACTTT.

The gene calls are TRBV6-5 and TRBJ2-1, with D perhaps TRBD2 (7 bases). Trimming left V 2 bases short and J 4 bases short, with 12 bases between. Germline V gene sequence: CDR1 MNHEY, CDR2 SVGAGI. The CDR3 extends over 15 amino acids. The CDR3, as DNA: TGTGCCAGCAGTTACGGGGGGGCTGGATACAATGAGCAGTTCTTC. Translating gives CASSYGGAGYNEQFF.

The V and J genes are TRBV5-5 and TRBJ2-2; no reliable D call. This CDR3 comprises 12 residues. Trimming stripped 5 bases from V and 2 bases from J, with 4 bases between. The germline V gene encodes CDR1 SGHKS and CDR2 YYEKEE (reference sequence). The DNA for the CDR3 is TGTGCCAGCAGGTTAAACACCGGGGAGCTGTTTTTT. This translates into CASRLNTGELFF.

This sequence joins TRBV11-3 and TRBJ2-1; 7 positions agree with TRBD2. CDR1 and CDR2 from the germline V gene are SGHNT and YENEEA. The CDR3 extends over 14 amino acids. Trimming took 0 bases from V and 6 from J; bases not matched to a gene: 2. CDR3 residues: CASSLDGGVNEQFF. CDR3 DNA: TGTGCCAGCAGCTTAGATGGGGGGGTCAATGAGCAGTTCTTC.

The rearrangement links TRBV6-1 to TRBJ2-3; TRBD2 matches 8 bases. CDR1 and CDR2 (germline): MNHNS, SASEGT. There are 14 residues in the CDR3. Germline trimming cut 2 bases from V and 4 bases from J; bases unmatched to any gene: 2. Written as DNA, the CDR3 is TGTGCCAGCAGTGAACCGGGGGGGGCAGATACGCAGTATTTT. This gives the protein CASSEPGGADTQYF.

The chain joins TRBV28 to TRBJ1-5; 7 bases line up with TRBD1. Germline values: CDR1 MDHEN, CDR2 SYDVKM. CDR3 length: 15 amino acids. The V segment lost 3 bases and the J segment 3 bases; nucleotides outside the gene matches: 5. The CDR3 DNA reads TGTGCCAGCAGTTTTCTCGACAGGGACAATCAGCCCCAGCATTTT. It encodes CASSFLDRDNQPQHF.